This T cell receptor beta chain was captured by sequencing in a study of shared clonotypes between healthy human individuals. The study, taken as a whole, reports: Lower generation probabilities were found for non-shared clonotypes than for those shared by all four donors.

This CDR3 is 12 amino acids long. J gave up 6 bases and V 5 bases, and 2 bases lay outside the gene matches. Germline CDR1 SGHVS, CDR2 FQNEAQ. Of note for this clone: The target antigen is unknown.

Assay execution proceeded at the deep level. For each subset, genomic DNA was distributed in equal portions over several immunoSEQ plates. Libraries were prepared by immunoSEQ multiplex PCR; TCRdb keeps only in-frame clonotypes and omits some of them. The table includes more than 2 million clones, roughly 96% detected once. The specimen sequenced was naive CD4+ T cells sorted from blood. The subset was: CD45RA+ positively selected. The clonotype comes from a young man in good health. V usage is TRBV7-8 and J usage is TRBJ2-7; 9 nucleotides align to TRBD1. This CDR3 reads CASSQDRGEQYF. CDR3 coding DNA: TGTGCCAGCAGCCAGGACAGGGGCGAGCAGTACTTC. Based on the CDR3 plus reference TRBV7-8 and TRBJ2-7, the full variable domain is GAGVSQSPRYKVAKRGQDVALRCDPISGHVSLFWYQQALGQGPEFLTYFQNEAQLDKSGLPSDRFFAERPEGSVSTLKIQRTQQEDSAVYLCASSQDRGEQYFGPGTRLTVT.